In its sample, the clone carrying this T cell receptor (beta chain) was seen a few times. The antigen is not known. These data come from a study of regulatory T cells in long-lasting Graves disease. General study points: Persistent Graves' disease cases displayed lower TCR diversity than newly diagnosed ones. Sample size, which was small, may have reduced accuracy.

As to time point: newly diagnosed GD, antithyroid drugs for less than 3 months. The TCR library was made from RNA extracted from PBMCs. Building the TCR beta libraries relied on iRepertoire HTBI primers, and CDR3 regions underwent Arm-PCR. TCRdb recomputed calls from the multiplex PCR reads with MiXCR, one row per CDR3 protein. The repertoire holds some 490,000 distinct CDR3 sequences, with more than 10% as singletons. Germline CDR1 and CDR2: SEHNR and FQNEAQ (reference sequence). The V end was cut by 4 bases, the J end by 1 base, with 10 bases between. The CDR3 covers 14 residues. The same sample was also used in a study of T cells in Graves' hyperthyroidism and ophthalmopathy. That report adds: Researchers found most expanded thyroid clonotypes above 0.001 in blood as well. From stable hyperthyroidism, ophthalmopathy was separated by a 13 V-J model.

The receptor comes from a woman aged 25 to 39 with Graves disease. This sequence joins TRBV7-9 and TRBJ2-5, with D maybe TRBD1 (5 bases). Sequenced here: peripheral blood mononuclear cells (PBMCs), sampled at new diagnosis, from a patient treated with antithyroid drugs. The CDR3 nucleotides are TGTGCCAGCAGCTCCTTAAGGGGCCAAGAGACCCAGTACTTC. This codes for CASSSLRGQETQYF.